This paragraph reports one TCR beta chain. Antigen specificity is unknown. TCRdb re-called the RT-PCR reads with MiXCR, one entry per CDR3 protein. The data show hundreds of thousands of distinct CDR3 sequences, about 14% seen once. This sample is drawn from a study of response to subunit inactivated influenza vaccine. Overall study findings and caveats: Authors suggested seasonal influenza vaccinations each recruit few new T cells.

The junction had 2 bases not matched to a gene; V was cut back by 2 bases and J by 8 bases. Looked up from germline, CDR1 is DFQATT and CDR2 is SNEGSKA (reference sequence). The CDR3 extends over 12 amino acids. V usage is TRBV20-1 and J usage is TRBJ2-1, with 8 bases fitting TRBD1. The source material was PBMCs from blood, sampled less than 15 days before vaccination. The sequence was collected from a man aged 50-60 years who received an inactivated influenza vaccine. The CDR3 region has the DNA TGCAGTGCTAGAACGGACAGGGATGAGCAGTTCTTC. Translated: CSARTDRDEQFF.